A single sample gave rise to the 12 T cell receptor beta chains below, sequenced in a study of cytomegalovirus exposure and HLA in healthy donors. The PCR made use of 60 Vbeta and 13 Jbeta primers. Only in-frame clones appear in the TCRdb table, and some are missing; sequencing was by immunoSEQ multiplex PCR. Among roughly 96,000 clones listed, around 79% were seen once. The specimen sequenced was PBMCs. The receptors were sampled from a female donor in good health and CMV-seropositive.

This chain joins TRBV23-1 and TRBJ2-7, with 11 positions matching TRBD2. TRBV23-1 is known as an ORF, though its function is uncertain. The CDR3 totals 16 residues. Trimming removed 5 bases from V and 2 bases from J; junction bases left unmatched: 8. CDR3 DNA: TGCGCCAGCAGTAAACTAGCGGGAGCTTCGGCCTACGAGCAGTACTTC. It translates to CASSKLAGASAYEQYF.

The chain combines TRBV19 with TRBJ1-4; 9 bases are shared with TRBD1. The J segment lost 7 bases and the V segment lost 5 bases, leaving 5 bases of the junction unmatched. CDR1 is LNHDA and CDR2 is SQIVND in the germline V gene (reference sequence). The CDR3 spans 14 residues. In DNA form, the CDR3 reads TGTGCCAGTAGTCCCGGGACAGGGCGTGAAAAACTGTTTTTT. It is translated as CASSPGTGREKLFF.

As for this clone: Relative to the germline gene, one junction end is altered; a read error may explain this. The CDR3 sequence: CASSLAPGSGNTIYF. The CDR3 DNA sequence: TGTGCTAGCAGCTTAGCGCCGGGCTCTGGAAACACCATATATTTT. The gene calls are TRBV7-7 and TRBJ1-3, with D unresolved. CDR1 and CDR2 (germline): SSHAT, FNYEAQ (reference sequence). This CDR3 spans 15 amino acids.

This CDR3 reads CASSEPPGGGGTEAFF. The CDR3 bases are TGTGCCAGCAGTGAACCGCCAGGGGGCGGGGGCACTGAAGCTTTCTTT. This sequence joins TRBV25-1 and TRBJ1-1, with TRBD1 matching over 8 bases. This CDR3 is built from 16 residues. CDR1 and CDR2 from the germline V gene are MGHDK and SYGVNS. V was pared by 2 bases and J by 4 bases, with 9 bases of the junction left unmatched. The complete variable domain, with remaining parts taken from reference TRBV25-1 and TRBJ1-1, reads EADIYQTPRYLVIGTGKKITLECSQTMGHDKMYWYQQDPGMELHLIHYSYGVNSTEKGDLSSESTVSRIRTEHFPLTLESARPSHTSQYLCASSEPPGGGGTEAFFGQGTRLTVV.

This chain links TRBV7-2 with TRBJ1-5, with D unclear. The CDR3 is 13 residues long. V was cut by 5 bases and J by 11 bases, with 16 bases left in between. Germline V gene data show CDR1 as SGHTA and CDR2 as FQGNSA. The CDR3 sequence is CASSPDLYRAQHF. CDR3 in DNA: TGTGCCAGCAGCCCAGATCTTTATCGTGCCCAGCATTTT.

The CDR3 sequence: CAWATGTAPNQPQHF. The CDR3 coding sequence is TGTGCCTGGGCGACCGGGACAGCTCCAAATCAGCCCCAGCATTTT. This rearrangement joins TRBV30 to TRBJ1-5, with 7 bases matching TRBD1. Trimming removed 5 bases from V and 4 bases from J; junction bases left unmatched: 11. Germline V lookup: CDR1 GTSNPN, CDR2 SVGIG (reference sequence). The CDR3 extends over 15 amino acids.

This rearrangement joins TRBV28 to TRBJ2-1; 14 bases map to TRBD2. The V gene end was trimmed by 11 bases and the J gene end by 7 bases; junction bases not matched to a gene: 7. Germline CDR1 is MDHEN and CDR2 is SYDVKM. The CDR3 totals 14 residues. CDR3 bases: TGTGCCGGAGGGACTAGCGGGAGCTGGAATGAGCAGTTCTTC. Protein: CAGGTSGSWNEQFF. The variable domain in full, completed from reference TRBV28 and TRBJ2-1, reads DVKVTQSSRYLVKRTGEKVFLECVQDMDHENMFWYRQDPGLGLRLIYFSYDVKMKEKGDIPEGYSVSREKKERFSLILESASTNQTSMYLCAGGTSGSWNEQFFGPGTRLTVL.

This chain uses TRBV7-9 with TRBJ2-6; no reliable D call. The CDR3 runs to 15 residues. CDR1 SEHNR and CDR2 FQNEAQ come from the germline V gene (reference sequence). The V and J ends lost 5 bases and 0 bases respectively, with 8 bases between them. CDR3 coding DNA: TGTGCCAGCAGCCAGAGCGACTCTGGGGCCAACGTCCTGACTTTC. Residues: CASSQSDSGANVLTF.

This clone was recorded only once. This chain's CDR3 is CASSQSIRDRVSYGYTF. The CDR3 DNA sequence: TGCGCCAGCAGTCAATCTATCCGGGACAGGGTCTCTTATGGCTACACCTTC. This chain joins TRBV23-1 and TRBJ1-2; 9 nucleotides agree with TRBD1. TRBV23-1 belongs to the ORF category, with a function that is uncertain. J was trimmed by 5 bases and V by 0 bases; bases with no gene match: 10. The length of the CDR3 is 17 residues.

The genes are TRBV27 and TRBJ1-2; the match to TRBD1 covers 8 bases. Trimming took 0 bases from V and 8 from J; bases not matched to a gene: 8. Germline lookup yields CDR1 MNHEY and CDR2 SMNVEV (reference sequence). The CDR3 has 15 amino acids. CDR3 sequence: CASSLSGQGAGGYTF. The DNA of the CDR3 is TGTGCCAGCAGTTTATCCGGGCAGGGGGCGGGCGGCTACACCTTC.

The rearrangement uses TRBV2 and TRBJ1-5; D gene ambiguous. Germline V lookup: CDR1 SNHLY, CDR2 FYNNEI. The CDR3 runs 14 residues. V was cut by 2 bases and J by 4 bases, with 9 bases left in between. CDR3 sequence: CASSESRRNQPQHF. Written as DNA, the CDR3 is TGTGCCAGCAGTGAAAGCAGGAGGAATCAGCCCCAGCATTTT.

The chain links TRBV5-1 to TRBJ1-1; maybe TRBD1 (6 bases). Germline V gene sequence: CDR1 SGHRS, CDR2 YFSETQ. Trimming shortened V by 1 base and J by 4 bases, and 14 bases separated the two germline ends. This CDR3 has 15 amino acids. In DNA, the CDR3 is TGCGCCAGCAGCTTGTTACAGGGACCAGGCACTGAAGCTTTCTTT. It encodes CASSLLQGPGTEAFF. Complete variable domain (other parts from reference TRBV5-1 and TRBJ1-1): KAGVTQTPRYLIKTRGQQVTLSCSPISGHRSVSWYQQTPGQGLQFLFEYFSETQRNKGNFPGRFSGRQFSNSRSEMNVSTLELGDSALYLCASSLLQGPGTEAFFGQGTRLTVV.